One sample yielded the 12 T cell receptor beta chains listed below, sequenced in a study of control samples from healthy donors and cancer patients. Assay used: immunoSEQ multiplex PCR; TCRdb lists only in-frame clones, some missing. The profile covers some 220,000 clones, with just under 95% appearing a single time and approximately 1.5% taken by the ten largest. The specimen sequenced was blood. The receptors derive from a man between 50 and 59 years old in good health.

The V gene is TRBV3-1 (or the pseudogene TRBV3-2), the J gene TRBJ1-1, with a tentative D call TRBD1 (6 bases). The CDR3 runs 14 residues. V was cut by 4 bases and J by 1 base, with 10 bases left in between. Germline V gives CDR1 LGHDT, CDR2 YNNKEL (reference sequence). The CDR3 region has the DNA TGTGCCAGCAGCCTACAACAGGGGAACACTGAAGCTTTCTTT. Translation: CASSLQQGNTEAFF.

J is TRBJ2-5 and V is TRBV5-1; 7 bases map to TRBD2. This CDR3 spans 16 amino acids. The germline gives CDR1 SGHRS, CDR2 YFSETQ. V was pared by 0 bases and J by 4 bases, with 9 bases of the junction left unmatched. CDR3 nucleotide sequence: TGCGCCAGCAGCTTGGGGATTGTAGGCGGGGGAGAGACCCAGTACTTC. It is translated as CASSLGIVGGGETQYF.

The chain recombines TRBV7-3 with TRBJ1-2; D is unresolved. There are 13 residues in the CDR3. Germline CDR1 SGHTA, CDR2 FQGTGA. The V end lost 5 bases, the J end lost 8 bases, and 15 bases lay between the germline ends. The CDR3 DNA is TGTGCCAGCAGCCGCTTCTCCGGTCAGGGCTACACCTTC. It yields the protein CASSRFSGQGYTF.

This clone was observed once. This CDR3 reads CASSQDPGWYEKLFF. In nucleotides, the CDR3 is TGCGCCAGCAGCCAAGATCCAGGGTGGTACGAAAAACTGTTTTTT. V usage is TRBV4-3 and J usage is TRBJ1-4; possible D gene TRBD1, 5 bases. The V gene's germline CDR1 is LGHNA and CDR2 YSLEER. CDR3 size: 15 residues. The ends were cut back, 0 bases at V and 8 bases at J, with 13 bases in the middle.

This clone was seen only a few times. The CDR3 spells CASSQRNGDGYTF. The CDR3 nucleotides are TGTGCCAGCAGCCAGAGGAACGGGGATGGCTACACCTTC. The genes are TRBV3-1 (or the pseudogene TRBV3-2) and TRBJ1-2; D not certain. Germline V gene lookup returns CDR1 LGHDT and CDR2 YNNKEL (reference sequence). The CDR3 runs 13 residues. V lost 3 bases, J lost 6 bases, and 11 bases lay in between.

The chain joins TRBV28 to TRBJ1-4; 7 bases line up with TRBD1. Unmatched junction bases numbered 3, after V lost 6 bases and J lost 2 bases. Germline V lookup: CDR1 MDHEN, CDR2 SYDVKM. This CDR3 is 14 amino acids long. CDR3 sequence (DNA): TGTGCCAGCAGCTCGGACAGGACTAATGAAAAACTGTTTTTT. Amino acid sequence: CASSSDRTNEKLFF.

CDR3 DNA: TGTGCCAGCAGCTTCCCGGGGTCATGGGAGCAGTACGTC. It specifies CASSFPGSWEQYV. The chain carries TRBV5-4 and TRBJ2-7; a weak D match, TRBD2 (5 bases). V was pared by 2 bases and J by 7 bases, with 13 bases between. Per the germline V gene, CDR1 is SGHNT and CDR2 is YYREEE (reference sequence). The CDR3 spans 13 residues.

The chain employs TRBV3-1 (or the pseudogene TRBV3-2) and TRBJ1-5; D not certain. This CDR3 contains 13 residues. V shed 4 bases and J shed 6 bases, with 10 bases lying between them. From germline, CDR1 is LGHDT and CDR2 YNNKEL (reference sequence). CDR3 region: CASSLGRSQPQHF. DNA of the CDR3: TGTGCCAGCAGCCTAGGGAGGTCTCAGCCCCAGCATTTT.

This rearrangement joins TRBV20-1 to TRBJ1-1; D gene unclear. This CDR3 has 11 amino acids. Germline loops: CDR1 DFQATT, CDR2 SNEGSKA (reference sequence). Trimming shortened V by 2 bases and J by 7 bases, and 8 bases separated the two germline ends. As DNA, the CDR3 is TGCAGTGCTAGAAGGTACGGTGAAGCTTTCTTT. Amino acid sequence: CSARRYGEAFF.

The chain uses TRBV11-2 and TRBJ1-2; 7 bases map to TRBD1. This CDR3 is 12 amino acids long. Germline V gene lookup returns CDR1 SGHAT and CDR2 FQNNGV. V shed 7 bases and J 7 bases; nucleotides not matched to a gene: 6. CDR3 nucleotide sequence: TGTGCCAGCATGCTATCAGGGGGTGGCTACACCTTC. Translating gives CASMLSGGGYTF.

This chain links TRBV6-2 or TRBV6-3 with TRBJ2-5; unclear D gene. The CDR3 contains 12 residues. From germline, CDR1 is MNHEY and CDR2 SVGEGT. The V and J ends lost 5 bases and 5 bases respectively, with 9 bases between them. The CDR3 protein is CASSRPGETQYF. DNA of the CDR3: TGTGCCAGCAGTCGTCCTGGGGAGACCCAGTACTTC.

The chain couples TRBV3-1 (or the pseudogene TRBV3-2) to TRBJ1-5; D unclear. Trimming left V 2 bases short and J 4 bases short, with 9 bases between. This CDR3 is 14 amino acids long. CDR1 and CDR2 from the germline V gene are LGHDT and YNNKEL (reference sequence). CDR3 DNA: TGTGCCAGCAGCCAAACGGGCGGGAATCAGCCCCAGCATTTT. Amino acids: CASSQTGGNQPQHF.